This entry lists 13 T cell receptor beta chains sequenced from one sample in a study of PD-1 blockade in classical Hodgkin lymphoma (dated by TCRdb to the early 2020s). This specimen's time point label, per the study, means: cycle 4 day 1 (C4D1), after five to seven weeks of nivolumab. Relapse after autologous stem cell transplantation had occurred in all trial patients, and cohorts A, B and C were distinguished by prior brentuximab vedotin exposure. The library relied on the immunoSEQ multiplex PCR assay. The table was pulled from immuneACCESS by TCRdb, which kept in-frame rearrangements only. Such tables lose some clones; where checked, under half of the loss comes from unresolved V genes, and the rest has no known cause. The sample table contains around 57,000 clones; only one count was recorded for roughly 86% of them. The ten biggest clones cover 6.5% to 8% of the sample. The specimen comprised peripheral blood mononuclear cells (PBMCs), sampled before the fourth cycle of nivolumab. The receptors shown here come from a human donor with classical Hodgkin lymphoma.

V and J are TRBV18 and TRBJ2-5, with TRBD1 matching 7 bases. V shed 5 bases, J shed 0 bases, and the junction held 0 bases outside the gene matches. There are 13 residues in the CDR3. The germline V gene encodes CDR1 KGHSH and CDR2 LQKENI. The CDR3 reads CASSGTDQETQYF. CDR3 sequence (DNA): TGTGCCAGCTCAGGGACAGACCAAGAGACCCAGTACTTC.

This clone has more than one count but fewer than ten. The chain links TRBV14 to TRBJ2-5, with 14 nucleotides matching TRBD2. The CDR3 has 16 amino acids. The V gene's germline CDR1 is SGHDN and CDR2 FVKESK. J was trimmed by 5 bases and V by 3 bases; bases with no gene match: 5. As DNA, the CDR3 is TGTGCCAGCAGCCAGTGGACTAGCGGGAGGAGGGAGACCCAGTACTTC. Protein: CASSQWTSGRRETQYF.

The J gene is TRBJ1-1, the V gene TRBV29-1; D gene unclear. Germline values: CDR1 SQVTM, CDR2 ANQGSEA. This CDR3 spans 12 amino acids. Trimming removed 0 bases from V and 7 bases from J, with 9 bases in between. The CDR3 region is CSVEELGNEAFF. In nucleotides, the CDR3 is TGCAGCGTTGAAGAATTGGGGAATGAAGCTTTCTTT.

The V gene is TRBV5-1, the J gene TRBJ1-1; D is unclear. This CDR3 has 14 residues. V was pared by 2 bases and J by 3 bases, with 11 bases between. Germline-derived CDR1 and CDR2 are SGHRS and YFSETQ. The CDR3 sequence is CASSFSGWDTEAFF. The CDR3 bases are TGCGCCAGCAGCTTTTCGGGGTGGGACACTGAAGCTTTCTTT.

This chain joins TRBV27 and TRBJ2-3; D possibly corresponds to TRBD1 (5 bases). Between the trimmed V and J ends, which lost 7 bases and 2 bases, there was a span of 13 bases. This CDR3 is built from 14 residues. Germline V gives CDR1 MNHEY, CDR2 SMNVEV (reference sequence). For the CDR3, the DNA is TGTGCCAGCATTTCCTTTGGGGCCACAGATACGCAGTATTTT. This sequence encodes CASISFGATDTQYF.

This chain uses TRBV6-1 with TRBJ2-1; 12 positions agree with TRBD2. This CDR3 has 15 residues. Losses at the gene ends were 6 bases for V and 4 bases for J; bases not matched to a gene: 4. CDR1 and CDR2 from the germline V gene are MNHNS and SASEGT. CDR3 in amino acids: CASSPLAGGYNEQFF. Here the CDR3 DNA reads TGTGCCAGCAGCCCACTAGCGGGGGGATACAATGAGCAGTTCTTC.

The genes are TRBV4-1 and TRBJ1-1, with D perhaps TRBD1 (5 bases). This CDR3 is built from 15 residues. Trimming took off 2 bases at V and 6 bases at J, with 16 bases between the two ends. Germline V gene data show CDR1 as MGHRA and CDR2 as YSYEKL. CDR3 sequence: CASSQLLLPGPEAFF. Written as DNA, the CDR3 is TGCGCCAGCAGCCAATTACTTCTACCGGGACCTGAAGCTTTCTTT.

The genes are TRBV19 and TRBJ2-3; D is possibly TRBD2 (5 bases). This CDR3 has 15 amino acids. Germline CDR1 and CDR2: LNHDA and SQIVND (reference sequence). Trimming shortened V by 6 bases and J by 0 bases, and 13 bases separated the two germline ends. The chain's CDR3 is CASSSVGESTDTQYF. CDR3 nucleotides: TGTGCCAGTAGCTCGGTCGGGGAGAGCACAGATACGCAGTATTTT.

The V and J genes are TRBV27 and TRBJ2-7, with a weak D call TRBD2 (5 bases). CDR3 length: 15 amino acids. Germline V gene lookup returns CDR1 MNHEY and CDR2 SMNVEV (reference sequence). Trimming removed 2 bases from V and 4 bases from J, with 15 bases in between. This CDR3 reads CASSLRAVGVYEQYF. Here the CDR3 DNA reads TGTGCCAGCAGTTTAAGGGCAGTCGGGGTGTACGAGCAGTACTTC.

The chain is built from TRBV7-2 and TRBJ2-1; 8 nucleotides match TRBD2. The CDR3 is 16 amino acids. Germline V lookup: CDR1 SGHTA, CDR2 FQGNSA. V lost 6 bases, J lost 4 bases, and 11 bases stayed unmatched. The CDR3 nucleotides are TGTGCCAGCAGACCCCTGAGCGGGGGACAATACAATGAGCAGTTCTTC. Its translation is CASRPLSGGQYNEQFF.

This clone showed up just a few times. It is likely a read error, because the conserved phenylalanine at the end of the CDR3 is missing. The DNA is omitted, as the CDR3 cannot be located on it reliably, and the CDR3 follows TCRdb's listing. The chain links TRBV28 to TRBJ2-7; the table gives TRBD2 as D, unverified against the DNA. The CDR3 adds up to 11 amino acids, both ends counted. Germline V gene sequence: CDR1 MDHEN, CDR2 SYDVKM. The CDR3: CASSGWRGASI.

This chain connects TRBV5-1 to TRBJ2-7; TRBD1 agrees at 7 bases. CDR1 is SGHRS, CDR2 YFSETQ, per germline. This CDR3 spans 16 amino acids. Trimming removed 5 bases from V and 5 bases from J; junction bases left unmatched: 16. The CDR3 is CASSPISLGQRNEQYF. The CDR3 DNA is TGCGCCAGCAGTCCAATCTCCCTGGGACAGAGGAACGAGCAGTACTTC.

The V call is TRBV7-6, the J call TRBJ1-1; TRBD1 is a possible D gene (5 bases). CDR3 length: 16 amino acids. V was cut by 1 base and J by 1 base, with 13 bases left in between. Germline assignment: CDR1 SGHVS and CDR2 FNYEAQ. The CDR3 DNA is TGTGCCAGCAGCTTAGTACTCGGGGCTTCGAACACTGAAGCTTTCTTT. Protein product: CASSLVLGASNTEAFF. Filled out from reference TRBV7-6 and TRBJ1-1, the complete variable domain reads GAGVSQSPRYKVTKRGQDVALRCDPISGHVSLYWYRQALGQGPEFLTYFNYEAQQDKSGLPNDRFSAERPEGSISTLTIQRTEQRDSAMYRCASSLVLGASNTEAFFGQGTRLTVV.